Listed below are T cell receptor beta chains from one sample, sequenced in a study of blood T cell repertoires in COVID-19. This table comes from immunoSEQ multiplex PCR, and its TCRdb copy is limited to in-frame clones, with some not included. The top ten hold 12% of the sample, which has 250,000 to 300,000 clones, approximately 89% seen once. Sequenced input: peripheral blood. The receptors originated from a woman aged 60-75 years with acute or convalescent COVID-19. CDR3s include the opening cysteine and the closing phenylalanine or tryptophan. A D gene is named only where the DNA matches it firmly. Where a row states a size, it is once, few, many or the class of an expanded clone; other rows omit it.

D,J,size,V,DNA,CDR3
TRBD1,TRBJ1-4,NA,TRBV7-9,TGTGCCAGCAGCGTACAGGGGGGGCAAACTGAAAAACTGTTTTTT,CASSVQGGQTEKLFF
NA,TRBJ1-5,once,TRBV7-2,TGTGCCAGCAGCTTAGAGCGGAATGGAAATCAGCCCCAGCATTTT,CASSLERNGNQPQHF
NA,TRBJ2-7,NA,TRBV6-1,TGTGCCAGCACCCCGGGAAGCGGATCCTACGAGCAGTACTTC,CASTPGSGSYEQYF
TRBD2,TRBJ2-7,NA,TRBV18,TGTGCCAGCTCACCGACGGGAGGGCCCTACGAGCAGTACTTC,CASSPTGGPYEQYF
NA,TRBJ2-1,NA,TRBV21-1,TGTGCCAGCAGCAAAACGGTTCGGACTAGCGGGGCAAATGAGCAGTTCTTC,CASSKTVRTSGANEQFF
NA,TRBJ2-1,NA,TRBV27,TGTGCCAGCAGTTTAACGGGTGCCTACAATGAGCAGTTCTTC,CASSLTGAYNEQFF
NA,TRBJ2-1,NA,TRBV28,TGTGCCACCGAGCGTCAGGGGACGAATGAGCAGTTCTTC,CATERQGTNEQFF
NA,TRBJ2-1,NA,TRBV4-1,TGCGCCAGCAGCCAAGATCCGGGACCGCGGGGTCTGAATGAGCAGTTCTTC,CASSQDPGPRGLNEQFF
TRBD1,TRBJ1-3,NA,TRBV18,TGTGCCAGCTCACCGGGACAGGGGTTCTCTGGAAACACCATATATTTT,CASSPGQGFSGNTIYF
NA,TRBJ1-3,NA,TRBV7-9,TGTGCCAGCAGCTGGGGCGGAGCCTCTGGAAACACCATATATTTT,CASSWGGASGNTIYF
TRBD1,TRBJ1-2,NA,TRBV28,TGTGCCAGCAGTTTAGAAGGAGGGGGCAGGGGCTACACCTTC,CASSLEGGGRGYTF
TRBD1,TRBJ1-3,NA,TRBV30,TGTGCCTGGAGTCGGGACAGCGGTTCTGGAAACACCATATATTTT,CAWSRDSGSGNTIYF
TRBD2,TRBJ2-1,NA,TRBV3-1/TRBV3-2,TGTGCCAGCAGCCAAATTACTAGCGGGAATCCAAGGGGGAATGAGCAGTTCTTC,CASSQITSGNPRGNEQFF
NA,TRBJ1-1,NA,TRBV5-1,TGCGCCAGCAGCTTCCTGCGGATGAACACTGAAGCTTTCTTT,CASSFLRMNTEAFF
TRBD1,TRBJ1-5,NA,TRBV7-6,TGTGCCAGCAGCTTAGCCCTGGGACAGGGGGGAAATCAGCCCCAGCATTTT,CASSLALGQGGNQPQHF
TRBD1,TRBJ1-4,NA,TRBV19,TGTGCCAGTAGGATTGGGACAGGCCGTCGTGTAGAAAAACTGTTTTTT,CASRIGTGRRVEKLFF
NA,TRBJ1-4,NA,TRBV20-1,TGCAGTGCTAGTCGGGGGGGGGAAAAACTGTTTTTT,CSASRGGEKLFF
TRBD1,TRBJ1-1,NA,TRBV19,TGTGCCAGTAGTAGAGGGCCCAGACAGGGCGGGAACACTGAAGCTTTCTTT,CASSRGPRQGGNTEAFF
NA,TRBJ1-2,once,TRBV20-1,TGCAGTGCCCCACAGGGTTTCGGCTACACCTTC,CSAPQGFGYTF
NA,TRBJ2-3,NA,TRBV25-1,TGTGCCAGCAGTGAATCGGGGGACGGCGACACGCAGTATTTT,CASSESGDGDTQYF
TRBD1,TRBJ1-5,few,TRBV29-1,TGCAGCGTGGCGACAGGGGTAGGGCAGCCCCAGCATTTT,CSVATGVGQPQHF
TRBD1,TRBJ1-2,NA,TRBV6-1,TGTGCCAGCAGTGAGGCTCCCGGGACAGGATATGGCTACACCTTC,CASSEAPGTGYGYTF
NA,TRBJ2-1,NA,TRBV18,TGTGCCAGCTCACCATGGCAGGCAGACAATGAGCAGTTCTTC,CASSPWQADNEQFF
TRBD2,TRBJ2-5,NA,TRBV2,TGTGCAGCGGGGCGGGGCATCCAAGAGACCCAGTACTTC,CAAGRGIQETQYF
TRBD1,TRBJ1-6,NA,TRBV5-1,TGCGCCAGCAGCTTGGACAGGGGGAATTCACCCCTCCACTTT,CASSLDRGNSPLHF
TRBD1,TRBJ2-7,NA,TRBV7-8,TGTGCCAGCAGCTTAGTTGGGGACAGACAGGGGAACGAGCAGTACTTC,CASSLVGDRQGNEQYF
NA,TRBJ1-2,NA,TRBV7-8,TGTGCCAGCAGCTCAAGCTCCCCCTATGGCTACACCTTC,CASSSSSPYGYTF
NA,TRBJ2-1,NA,TRBV6-5,TGTGCCAGCAGGGTGCGGGAAAGCTCCTACAATGAGCAGTTCTTC,CASRVRESSYNEQFF
TRBD1,TRBJ1-1,NA,TRBV19,TGTGCCAGTAGTATAAGGCTCGGGCAGGGGGCCACTGAAGCTTTCTTT,CASSIRLGQGATEAFF